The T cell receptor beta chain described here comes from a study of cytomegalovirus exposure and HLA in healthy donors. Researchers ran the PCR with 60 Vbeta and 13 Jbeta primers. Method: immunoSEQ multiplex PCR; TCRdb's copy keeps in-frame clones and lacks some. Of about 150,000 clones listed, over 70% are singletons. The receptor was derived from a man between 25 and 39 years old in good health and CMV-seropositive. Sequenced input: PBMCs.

DNA of the CDR3: TGTGCCAGCACCCCTGCCCGCGGGGGAGGCACAGATACGCAGTATTTT. Translation: CASTPARGGGTDTQYF. The rearrangement links TRBV7-8 to TRBJ2-3; the match to TRBD2 covers 7 bases. This CDR3 is 16 amino acids long. Germline V lookup: CDR1 SGHVS, CDR2 FQNEAQ. Trimming at V came to 7 bases and at J to 1 base, leaving 11 bases not matched to a gene.